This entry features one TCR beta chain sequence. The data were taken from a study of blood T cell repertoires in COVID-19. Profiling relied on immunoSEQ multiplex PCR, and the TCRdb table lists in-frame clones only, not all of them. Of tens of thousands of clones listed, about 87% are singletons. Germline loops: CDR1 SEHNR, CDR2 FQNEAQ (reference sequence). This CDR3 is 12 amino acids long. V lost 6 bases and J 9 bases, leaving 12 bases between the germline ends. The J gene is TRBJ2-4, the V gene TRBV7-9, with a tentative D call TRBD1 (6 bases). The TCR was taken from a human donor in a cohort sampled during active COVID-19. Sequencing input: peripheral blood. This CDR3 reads CASRGTGSIQYF. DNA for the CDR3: TGTGCCAGCAGAGGTACAGGGAGCATTCAGTACTTC.